These 23 T cell receptor beta chains came from one sample sequenced in a study of T-cell reconstitution after alpha-beta-depleted transplantation in children. A library of TCRbeta sequences, prepared with unique molecular identifiers, was generated. TCRdb re-called the PCR reads with MiXCR, one entry per CDR3 protein. The table lists some 400,000 distinct CDR3 sequences, roughly 22% of them singletons, with less than 4.5% in the top ten. The sample in question was PBMCs from the stem cell graft donor, obtained from the stem cell graft. All receptors derive from a human donor who donated a stem cell graft to a child with acute myeloid leukemia.

This clonotype showed up many times. The rearrangement joins TRBV9 to TRBJ2-3; possibly TRBD2 for D (6 bases). The V end lost 0 bases, the J end lost 0 bases, and 8 bases lay between the germline ends. This CDR3 has 15 amino acids. CDR1 and CDR2 (germline): SGDLS, YYNGEE. CDR3 in DNA: TGTGCCAGCAGCGTAGGACTAGGGAGCACAGATACGCAGTATTTT. This codes for CASSVGLGSTDTQYF.

This clonotype has just one count. This sequence joins TRBV25-1 and TRBJ2-7; D may correspond to TRBD1 or TRBD2 (5 bases each). Trimming left V 6 bases short and J 3 bases short, with 15 bases between. CDR1 MGHDK and CDR2 SYGVNS come from the germline V gene. This CDR3 comprises 14 residues. CDR3 nucleotides: TGTGCCAGCAGCGGGACCCTCCCGCTCTACGAGCAGTACTTC. This sequence encodes CASSGTLPLYEQYF.

The chain has TRBV7-7 and TRBJ2-1; the D gene could be TRBD1 or TRBD2 (5 bases each). Germline values: CDR1 SSHAT, CDR2 FNYEAQ (reference sequence). V was pared by 5 bases and J by 7 bases, with 12 bases between. The CDR3 length is 13 residues. The CDR3 is CASSPRGSNEQFF. The CDR3 DNA sequence: TGTGCCAGCAGCCCCCGGGGCTCTAATGAGCAGTTCTTC.

This clonotype was seen a handful of times. The chain uses TRBV29-1 and TRBJ2-3, with D possibly matching TRBD2 (5 bases). V lost 3 bases and J lost 4, with 8 bases in between. From germline, CDR1 is SQVTM and CDR2 ANQGSEA. The CDR3 runs to 12 residues. CDR3 coding DNA: TGCAGCGTTGAGACTACGCCAGATACGCAGTATTTT. It codes for CSVETTPDTQYF.

The chain carries TRBV28 and TRBJ2-7, with D possibly TRBD2 on 6 matching bases. V lost 3 bases and J 6 bases, leaving 18 bases between the germline ends. This CDR3 comprises 15 residues. Germline loops: CDR1 MDHEN, CDR2 SYDVKM. CDR3 sequence reads: CASSLVGRDVSEQYF. The CDR3, as DNA: TGTGCCAGCAGTTTGGTCGGGAGAGATGTATCCGAGCAGTACTTC.

This chain connects TRBV20-1 to TRBJ2-1; no reliable D call. The V gene's germline CDR1 is DFQATT and CDR2 SNEGSKA (reference sequence). The ends were cut back, 4 bases at V and 15 bases at J, with 22 bases in the middle. The CDR3 runs to 13 residues. This chain's CDR3 is CSAIHQNGLSAFF. CDR3 coding DNA: TGCAGTGCTATTCACCAGAACGGATTATCTGCGTTCTTC.

This chain links TRBV6-1 with TRBJ2-7; possible D gene TRBD1, 6 bases. Germline V gives CDR1 MNHNS, CDR2 SASEGT. Trimming removed 6 bases from V and 3 bases from J, with 15 bases in between. The CDR3 extends over 14 amino acids. The CDR3 coding sequence is TGTGCCAGCAGGCTCGGGACACTTATCTACGAGCAGTACTTC. Protein sequence: CASRLGTLIYEQYF.

The chain employs TRBV9 and TRBJ2-7, with 10 nucleotides matching TRBD1. From germline, CDR1 is SGDLS and CDR2 YYNGEE. The CDR3 spans 16 residues. Trimming removed 0 bases from V and 6 bases from J; junction bases left unmatched: 9. The CDR3 nucleotides read TGTGCCAGCAGCGTAGTCCTTGAGGGACAGGGGCGCGAGCAGTACTTC. Encoded protein: CASSVVLEGQGREQYF. Full variable domain (rest looked up from reference TRBV9 and TRBJ2-7): DSGVTQTPKHLITATGQRVTLRCSPRSGDLSVYWYQQSLDQGLQFLIQYYNGEERAKGNILERFSAQQFPDLHSELNLSSLELGDSALYFCASSVVLEGQGREQYFGPGTRLTVT.

The rearrangement links TRBV10-3 to TRBJ2-7, with 11 nucleotides matching TRBD2. Per the germline V gene, CDR1 is ENHRY and CDR2 is SYGVKD. The CDR3 extends over 14 amino acids. V was clipped by 6 bases and J by 5 bases; unmatched bases: 6. CDR3: CAISPSGRPDEQYF. CDR3 sequence (DNA): TGTGCCATCAGCCCTAGCGGGAGGCCCGACGAGCAGTACTTC.

This clonotype was found many times. The chain employs TRBV5-1 and TRBJ1-2, with D perhaps TRBD1 (5 bases). Trimming removed 4 bases from V and 3 bases from J, with 16 bases in between. Germline V gene data show CDR1 as SGHRS and CDR2 as YFSETQ. The CDR3 is 15 amino acids. The CDR3 DNA is TGCGCCAGCAGCCCCCGGAGGGGCGCGGACTATGGCTACACCTTC. It codes for CASSPRRGADYGYTF.

CDR3 sequence (DNA): TGTGCCAGCAGTTTAAGGGCAGGGCCCACCGGGGAGCTGTTTTTT. Translation gives CASSLRAGPTGELFF. The V call is TRBV12-3 or TRBV12-4, the J call TRBJ2-2, with a weak D call TRBD1 (5 bases). The CDR3 sequence is 15 residues long. Trimming removed 2 bases from V and 4 bases from J, with 11 bases in between.

This chain joins TRBV10-3 and TRBJ2-5; D unresolved. V was clipped by 5 bases and J by 0 bases, with 7 bases between them. The V gene's germline CDR1 is ENHRY and CDR2 SYGVKD. The CDR3 is made up of 13 amino acids. The CDR3 DNA follows: TGTGCCATCAGTTCCACTAACCAAGAGACCCAGTACTTC. It encodes CAISSTNQETQYF.

This clonotype was observed a few times. The rearrangement links TRBV6-1 to TRBJ1-3; 8 bases fit TRBD1. This CDR3 comprises 14 residues. In germline, CDR1 is MNHNS, CDR2 SASEGT. The ends lost 6 bases at V and 3 bases at J; junction bases unmatched: 4. The CDR3 DNA reads TGTGCCAGCAGACGGGACAGGCTTGGAAACACCATATATTTT. Its translation: CASRRDRLGNTIYF.

This clonotype was seen repeatedly, ten times or more. An end of the junction does not agree with germline; a read error may underlie this. The rearrangement uses TRBV12-3 or TRBV12-4 and TRBJ2-1; D is ambiguous. This CDR3 region has 15 residues. CDR3 region: CASSLAGSSYNEQFF. CDR3 sequence (DNA): TGTGCCAGCAGCTTAGCCGGAAGCTCCTACAATGAGCAGTTCTTC.

This clonotype was seen only a few times. V usage is TRBV20-1 and J usage is TRBJ2-5, with TRBD1 as a possible D gene (6 bases). The V end lost 1 base, the J end lost 4 bases, and 10 bases lay between the germline ends. From germline, CDR1 is DFQATT and CDR2 SNEGSKA (reference sequence). The CDR3 covers 13 residues. This CDR3 is CSARASRGETQYF. In DNA, the CDR3 is TGCAGTGCTAGAGCTAGCAGGGGAGAGACCCAGTACTTC.

V is TRBV20-1 and J is TRBJ2-7; TRBD2 is a possible D gene (6 bases). The germline V gene has CDR1 DFQATT and CDR2 SNEGSKA (reference sequence). The V end was cut by 2 bases, the J end by 13 bases, with 15 bases between. The CDR3 is 11 amino acids. The CDR3 loop is CSARFPGDLYF. The CDR3 nucleotides are TGCAGTGCTAGATTTCCGGGGGATCTTTACTTC.

The chain is built from TRBV5-1 and TRBJ2-3, with D maybe TRBD2 (6 bases). This CDR3 comprises 17 residues. Germline V CDR1 and CDR2: SGHRS, YFSETQ. Between the trimmed V and J ends, which lost 0 bases and 2 bases, there was a span of 16 bases. CDR3 in amino acids: CASSLAGSGRTTDTQYF. The CDR3 region has the DNA TGCGCCAGCAGCTTGGCCGGGTCAGGGAGGACCACAGATACGCAGTATTTT.

The genes are TRBV5-1 and TRBJ2-2; TRBD2 matches 8 bases. This CDR3 comprises 15 residues. Germline trimming cut 2 bases from V and 6 bases from J; bases unmatched to any gene: 6. The germline V gene has CDR1 SGHRS and CDR2 YFSETQ. CDR3 region: CASSLKEREPGELFF. In DNA, the CDR3 is TGCGCCAGCAGCTTAAAGGAGCGGGAGCCCGGGGAGCTGTTTTTT.

This rearrangement joins TRBV29-1 to TRBJ2-3, with TRBD2 matching 7 bases. The CDR3 totals 14 residues. Germline lookup yields CDR1 SQVTM and CDR2 ANQGSEA. V was pared by 5 bases and J by 4 bases, with 9 bases of the junction left unmatched. The CDR3, as DNA: TGCAGCGTTCGGCGGGAGCATTGGGCAGATACGCAGTATTTT. As protein: CSVRREHWADTQYF.

This chain links TRBV5-1 with TRBJ1-6; no reliable D call. Looked up from germline, CDR1 is SGHRS and CDR2 is YFSETQ. With 0 bases removed from V and 10 bases from J, the gap between germline ends came to 17 bases. The CDR3 has 16 amino acids. The DNA for the CDR3 is TGCGCCAGCAGCTTGGACCAGATGGGGATTGGATCACCCCTCCACTTT. Its protein product is CASSLDQMGIGSPLHF.

The genes are TRBV28 and TRBJ1-1; 7 bases are shared with TRBD1. CDR3 length: 17 amino acids. Trimming took 5 bases from V and 6 from J; bases not matched to a gene: 18. Germline-derived CDR1 and CDR2 are MDHEN and SYDVKM. CDR3 sequence reads: CASSQTPGTGERAEAFF. The CDR3, as DNA: TGTGCCAGCAGTCAGACGCCGGGAACAGGGGAGCGCGCTGAAGCTTTCTTT.

This clonotype was seen ten or more times. The gene calls are TRBV29-1 and TRBJ2-7; D not resolved. This CDR3 region has 13 residues. Trimming shortened V by 7 bases and J by 3 bases, and 16 bases separated the two germline ends. Germline V gene data show CDR1 as SQVTM and CDR2 as ANQGSEA. Here the CDR3 reads CSGRTGSSYEQYF. In DNA form, the CDR3 reads TGCAGCGGTCGGACGGGCAGCAGCTACGAGCAGTACTTC.

The chain uses TRBV29-1 and TRBJ2-2, with TRBD2 matching over 13 bases. The J segment lost 7 bases and the V segment lost 5 bases, leaving 4 bases of the junction unmatched. CDR3 length: 14 residues. Germline lookup yields CDR1 SQVTM and CDR2 ANQGSEA. The CDR3 sequence is CSVPGLAGLGELFF. The CDR3 coding sequence is TGCAGCGTTCCGGGACTAGCGGGACTCGGGGAGCTGTTTTTT.